This is a list of T cell receptor beta chains from one sample in a study of T and B cells in COVID-19 patients. TCRdb fed the multiplex PCR reads into MiXCR, producing one record per CDR3 protein. The table lists 20,000 to 30,000 distinct CDR3 sequences, about 30% of them singletons. Sequenced: blood. The source of these receptors is a human donor who had recovered from COVID-19. Both conserved end residues are part of each CDR3. D genes are given only for firm matches. Where a row states a size, it is once, few, many or the class of an expanded clone; other rows omit it.

j_call d_call clone_size v_call cdr3_nt cdr3_aa
TRBJ2-5 . few TRBV6-5 TGTGCCACCCGGGGGGGGACAGCCAAAAGAGAGACCCAGTACTTC CATRGGTAKRETQYF
TRBJ1-4 TRBD1 . TRBV12-3/TRBV12-4 TGTACCAGCAGTCGGAACAGGGGGACTAATGAAAAACTGTTTTTT CTSSRNRGTNEKLFF
TRBJ1-2 . few TRBV13 TGTGCCAGCAGCCAATCAGAGGGGGGTTTTAACTATGGCTACACCTTC CASSQSEGGFNYGYTF
TRBJ2-1 TRBD1 . TRBV7-6 TGTGCCAGCAGCTTAGCCGGACAGGCATACAATGAGCAGTTCTTC CASSLAGQAYNEQFF
TRBJ1-2 . . TRBV27 TGTGCCAGCAGTTTATTAGGGACAATCAAGGAAGGAGGCTACACCTTC CASSLLGTIKEGGYTF
TRBJ2-7 . few TRBV7-6 TGTGCCAGCAGCCACAACGTGAACTACGAGCAGTACTTC CASSHNVNYEQYF
TRBJ2-7 . . TRBV7-5 . CISVPEAMTPTYEQYF
TRBJ2-7 . . TRBV5-6 TGCGCCCCCCTTTGGAAGGTAGAGGGGACCAGCTCCTACGAGCAGTACTTC CAPLWKVEGTSSYEQYF
TRBJ2-3 . . TRBV28 TGTGCCACCCTACACTCTAGCGCAGATACGCAGTATTTT CATLHSSADTQYF
TRBJ2-7 . . TRBV18 TGTGCCAGCTCACTAACCTCCCGATACGAGCAGTACTTC CASSLTSRYEQYF
TRBJ2-3 TRBD1 few TRBV24-1 TGTGCCACCAGTGATTCCGGGACAGGGTGGACAGATACGCAGTATTTT CATSDSGTGWTDTQYF
TRBJ2-5 . . TRBV5-5 TGTGCCAGCAGCTTGTCACGGGGGTACTTAGAGACCCAGTACTTC CASSLSRGYLETQYF
TRBJ2-1 . few TRBV6-1 TGTGCCAGCAGTGAAGCTAGCAGCTCCTACAATGAGCAGTTCTTC CASSEASSSYNEQFF
TRBJ1-2 TRBD1 . TRBV27 TGTGCCAGCAGTCTCACAGGGGGGTACTATGGCTACACCTTC CASSLTGGYYGYTF
TRBJ2-3 . . TRBV7-2 TGTGCCAGCAGCTTCACACTCGGGGATACGCAGTATTTT CASSFTLGDTQYF